This T cell receptor beta chain was recorded in a study of T-cell memory formation after mild COVID-19. The wider study: Clusters were largely donor specific.

This clonotype was detected only a few times. Its antigen remains unidentified. Findings of the study overall: Researchers could not confirm that second-wave clones peaking on day 37 targeted SARS-CoV-2. Later expanders leaned CD4+, whereas clones that contracted between day 15 and 85 were balanced CD4/CD8. Chiefly within CM and EM were the contracting CD4+ clones; CD8+ ones were within EMRA.

TCRdb itself ran the 5' RACE reads through MiXCR, one entry per CDR3 protein. Among hundreds of thousands of distinct CDR3 sequences listed, about 20% were seen once. CDR1 and CDR2 from the germline V gene are SGHVS and FNYEAQ. The CDR3 has 15 amino acids. V shed 5 bases and J 2 bases; nucleotides not matched to a gene: 5. The rearrangement links TRBV7-6 to TRBJ2-1; 8 bases agree with TRBD2. The sequence derives from an adult woman who had mild COVID-19 (a few samples of this study predate the infection). Cell type and time point are not known. The sample taken for sequencing was PBMCs or a T cell subset sorted from them (not recorded which). DNA of the CDR3: TGTGCCAGCAGCCCCCGACTAGCGACCTACAATGAGCAGTTCTTC. This encodes CASSPRLATYNEQFF.